Reported below is one T cell receptor (beta chain). Its specificity is not known. Germline V gene data show CDR1 as SGHRS and CDR2 as YFSETQ. Unmatched junction bases numbered 3, after V lost 4 bases and J lost 1 base. The CDR3 has 15 residues. This PCR relied on a set of 60 Vbeta primers and 13 Jbeta primers. The protocol was immunoSEQ multiplex PCR, while the TCRdb copy is restricted to in-frame clones and leaves out a portion. In the table there are approximately 140,000 clones, roughly three quarters of which are singletons. This specimen belongs to a study of cytomegalovirus exposure and HLA in healthy donors. Looking at the study overall: Inside one of the first data releases sat about 91 million unique TCRs taken from HLA-typed donors.

The study, taken as a whole, reports: More clonal expansion characterized HLA-associated TCR beta chains than equally common others in a later analysis. The study recorded some 160 TCR beta chains that were cytomegalovirus-associated.

The V call is TRBV5-1, the J call TRBJ2-3; 10 bases agree with TRBD2. The receptor was isolated from a woman aged 60-75 years in good health and CMV-seronegative. The sequencing sample was made of PBMCs. The CDR3 nucleotides read TGCGCCAGCAGCCCTAGCGGGAGAGGCACAGATACGCAGTATTTT. Its protein is CASSPSGRGTDTQYF.